The 13 T cell receptor beta chains in this list originate from one sample, sequenced in a study of human T cells and chemical hapten exposure. Time point defined: patch test 1, 2 weeks after DPC sensitization. Treatment defined: therapeutic diphenylcyclopropenone sensitization with weekly scalp DPC. TCRdb reanalysed the RACE reads using MiXCR and keeps one entry per CDR3 protein. Seen here are approximately 350,000 distinct CDR3 sequences, around 6.9% observed once, and the top ten hold around 8.2%. Sequencing used whole blood, obtained in connection with sensitization to the hapten diphenylcyclopropenone (DPC). The receptors originated from a woman aged 18 to 35 with alopecia areata. Some clones in this sample may be carry-over from other donors' samples.

This clonotype showed up many times. The rearrangement joins TRBV7-9 to TRBJ2-1, with no clear D. Germline CDR1 SEHNR, CDR2 FQNEAQ (reference sequence). With 5 bases removed from V and 9 bases from J, the gap between germline ends came to 8 bases. The CDR3 sequence is 11 residues long. The CDR3 sequence: CASSPDSEQFF. The CDR3 DNA sequence: TGTGCCAGCAGCCCAGATAGTGAGCAGTTCTTC. Based on the CDR3 plus reference TRBV7-9 and TRBJ2-1, the full variable domain is DTGVSQNPRHKITKRGQNVTFRCDPISEHNRLYWYRQTLGQGPEFLTYFQNEAQLEKSRLLSDRFSAERPKGSFSTLEIQRTEQGDSAMYLCASSPDSEQFFGPGTRLTVL.

A few counts support this clonotype. The chain uses TRBV12-3 or TRBV12-4 and TRBJ2-5; D is undetermined. Between the trimmed V and J ends, which lost 4 bases and 1 base, there was a span of 19 bases. The CDR3 runs to 17 residues. The CDR3, as DNA: TGTGCCAGCAGTTCTTACCCGACACGGGCATCCCAAGAGACCCAGTACTTC. It translates to CASSSYPTRASQETQYF.

This chain connects TRBV6-2 or TRBV6-3 to TRBJ1-1; D is ambiguous. Trimming cost V 0 bases and J 6 bases, with 20 bases left between them. Germline V gene lookup returns CDR1 MNHEY and CDR2 SVGEGT. The CDR3 runs 17 residues. For the CDR3, the DNA is TGTGCCAGCAGTTACTCGATCTTGTCGGGCCTCCAGGCTGAAGCTTTCTTT. It codes for CASSYSILSGLQAEAFF.

A few counts support this clonotype. The chain couples TRBV10-3 to TRBJ1-5; 8 nucleotides align to TRBD1. The V and J ends lost 11 bases and 0 bases, in that order; junction bases with no gene match: 12. This CDR3 is 16 amino acids long. The V gene's germline CDR1 is ENHRY and CDR2 SYGVKD. The CDR3 is CAAADRGGNSNQPQHF. For the CDR3, the DNA is TGTGCCGCAGCAGACAGGGGAGGGAATAGCAATCAGCCCCAGCATTTT.

This clonotype was observed a handful of times. This chain uses TRBV10-3 with TRBJ1-5; 10 positions agree with TRBD1. Germline CDR1 and CDR2: ENHRY and SYGVKD. This CDR3 spans 16 amino acids. The junction had 4 bases not matched to a gene; V was cut back by 4 bases and J by 1 base. CDR3 in DNA: TGTGCCATCAGTGGGACAGGGGGTCCGAGCAATCAGCCCCAGCATTTT. It specifies CAISGTGGPSNQPQHF.

This clonotype was counted many times. The J gene is TRBJ1-2, the V gene TRBV24-1, with 7 nucleotides matching TRBD1. V gave up 4 bases and J gave up 3 bases; unmatched junction bases: 4. The CDR3 contains 14 residues. Germline loops: CDR1 KGHDR, CDR2 SFDVKD. The chain's CDR3 is CATSDPTGDYGYTF. CDR3 nucleotide sequence: TGTGCCACCAGTGACCCCACAGGGGACTATGGCTACACCTTC.

This clonotype was detected ten times or more. The chain carries TRBV6-6 and TRBJ1-5; 8 bases align to TRBD1. The junction had 4 bases not matched to a gene; V was cut back by 2 bases and J by 7 bases. Germline lookup yields CDR1 MNHNY and CDR2 SVGAGI (reference sequence). This CDR3 comprises 14 residues. The CDR3 DNA reads TGTGCCAGCAGTTACGGACAGGGAGGCCAGCCCCAGCATTTT. Protein product: CASSYGQGGQPQHF.

This clonotype appeared a few times. The CDR3: CASSYRSGQYF. The CDR3, as DNA: TGTGCCAGCAGTTACAGGAGTGGGCAGTACTTC. The gene calls are TRBV6-2 or TRBV6-3 and TRBJ2-7; D call uncertain. V gave up 2 bases and J gave up 9 bases, with 8 bases separating them. The germline gives CDR1 MNHEY, CDR2 SVGEGT. This CDR3 has 11 residues.

This clonotype was seen a few times. The CDR3: CASSLTTGAPGANVLTF. DNA for the CDR3: TGTGCCAGCAGCTTGACGACAGGGGCCCCTGGGGCCAACGTCCTGACTTTC. This chain links TRBV5-5 with TRBJ2-6; 8 bases align to TRBD1. This CDR3 is built from 17 residues. V trimming: 1 base; J trimming: 2 bases; junction bases outside the gene matches: 5. Germline CDR1 SGHKS, CDR2 YYEKEE (reference sequence).

Ten or more counts support this clonotype. The V and J genes are TRBV27 and TRBJ1-3, with a possible D match to TRBD1 (5 bases). With 3 bases removed from V and 0 bases from J, the gap between germline ends came to 9 bases. Per germline, CDR1 MNHEY and CDR2 SMNVEV (reference sequence). The CDR3 is made up of 15 amino acids. The chain's CDR3 is CASSLRQSSGNTIYF. CDR3 DNA sequence: TGTGCCAGCAGTTTGCGACAGTCCTCTGGAAACACCATATATTTT.

The table lists this clonotype with many counts. The V call is TRBV25-1, the J call TRBJ2-3; the D is unclear. Trimming cost V 6 bases and J 2 bases, with 18 bases left between them. Germline values: CDR1 MGHDK, CDR2 SYGVNS. The CDR3 is 16 amino acids. This chain's CDR3 is CASRGYESLFTDTQYF. CDR3 coding DNA: TGTGCCAGCAGGGGGTACGAAAGTTTATTCACAGATACGCAGTATTTT.

This chain joins TRBV6-2 or TRBV6-3 and TRBJ1-1; 8 bases match TRBD1. The CDR3 consists of 15 residues. CDR1 and CDR2 from the germline V gene are MNHEY and SVGEGT. Unmatched junction bases numbered 6, after V lost 5 bases and J lost 1 base. The CDR3: CASSTRTGTNTEAFF. In DNA form, the CDR3 reads TGTGCCAGCAGTACCCGGACAGGGACGAACACTGAAGCTTTCTTT.

The CDR3 spells CASSQDWQGGNTEAFF. The DNA of the CDR3 is TGTGCCAGCAGCCAAGATTGGCAGGGCGGTAACACTGAAGCTTTCTTT. The chain uses TRBV4-2 and TRBJ1-1, with D possibly matching TRBD1 (5 bases). Per the germline V gene, CDR1 is LGHNA and CDR2 is YNFKEQ. V was cut by 0 bases and J by 2 bases, with 13 bases left in between. The CDR3 is 16 amino acids.